This T cell receptor (beta chain) is from a study of CD8 T cells in Susac syndrome. Findings and limits, study-wide: As the study acknowledged, the number of individuals who were part of its TCR sequencing and HLA analysis was relatively small.

J gave up 5 bases and V 2 bases, and 6 bases lay outside the gene matches. This CDR3 comprises 16 residues. Germline CDR1 is SGHTA and CDR2 is FQGNSA. The patients serving as multiple sclerosis controls were treatment-naive. They had stable or active relapsing-remitting disease and fulfilled revised McDonald criteria. TEMRA cells were FACS-enriched and CD8+ and CD4+ T cells negatively isolated. RNA amounts of roughly 0.45 to 1 ug underwent reverse transcription with random hexamers. TCR beta CDR3 was amplified by immunoSEQ covering 54 Vbeta and 13 Jbeta. MiXCR, applied by TCRdb to the immunoSEQ multiplex PCR reads, yields one record per CDR3 protein. The data hold about 280,000 distinct CDR3 sequences, with roughly 81% observed a single time. This clonotype was observed a single time. The antigen is unknown.

The rearrangement joins TRBV7-2 to TRBJ2-2; 9 nucleotides line up with TRBD2. The clonotype comes from a human donor with multiple sclerosis. Material for sequencing was CD8+ T cells from PBMCs. Here the CDR3 DNA reads TGTGCCAGCAGCTTAAATAGCGGGAGCGTAACCGGGGAGCTGTTTTTT. Amino acids: CASSLNSGSVTGELFF.